The following is a T cell receptor beta chain sequence with its context. This specimen comes from a study of T-cell reconstitution after alpha-beta-depleted transplantation in children. Researchers prepared the TCRbeta library using unique molecular identifiers, the study reports. TCRdb itself ran the PCR reads through MiXCR, one entry per CDR3 protein. The profile shows hundreds of thousands of distinct CDR3 sequences, 10% to 13% of them singletons. Trimming took 6 bases from V and 2 from J; bases not matched to a gene: 16. The CDR3 loop spans 18 amino acids. In germline, CDR1 is MNHEY, CDR2 SVGAGI. This specimen was PBMCs from the stem cell graft donor, taken from the stem cell graft. The V and J genes are TRBV6-5 and TRBJ1-5; 7 bases are a match to TRBD1. This TCR was sampled from a human donor who donated a stem cell graft to a child with acute myeloid leukemia. The CDR3 protein is CASRPETGWGRGNQPQHF. The DNA of the CDR3 is TGTGCCAGCAGACCGGAGACAGGGTGGGGTAGAGGCAATCAGCCCCAGCATTTT.